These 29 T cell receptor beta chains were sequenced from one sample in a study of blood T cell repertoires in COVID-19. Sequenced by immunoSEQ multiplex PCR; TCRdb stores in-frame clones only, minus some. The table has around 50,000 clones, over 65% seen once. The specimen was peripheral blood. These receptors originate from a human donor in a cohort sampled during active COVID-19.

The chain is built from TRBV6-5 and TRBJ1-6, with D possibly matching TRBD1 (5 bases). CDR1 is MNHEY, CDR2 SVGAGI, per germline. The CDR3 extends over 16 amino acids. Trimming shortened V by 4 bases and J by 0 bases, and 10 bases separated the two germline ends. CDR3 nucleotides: TGTGCCAGCAGTTTGTACGGGGGCTCCTATAATTCACCCCTCCACTTT. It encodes CASSLYGGSYNSPLHF.

The CDR3 sequence: CASSPGGHYGYTF. In nucleotides, the CDR3 is TGTGCCAGTAGTCCAGGGGGACACTATGGCTACACCTTC. The V gene is TRBV19, the J gene TRBJ1-2; 7 bases align to TRBD1. The CDR3 sequence is 13 residues long. V lost 5 bases and J lost 3; bases outside the gene matches: 3. Germline V gene data show CDR1 as LNHDA and CDR2 as SQIVND (reference sequence). The variable domain in full, completed from reference TRBV19 and TRBJ1-2, reads DGGITQSPKYLFRKEGQNVTLSCEQNLNHDAMYWYRQDPGQGLRLIYYSQIVNDFQKGDIAEGYSVSREKKESFPLTVTSAQKNPTAFYLCASSPGGHYGYTFGSGTRLTVV.

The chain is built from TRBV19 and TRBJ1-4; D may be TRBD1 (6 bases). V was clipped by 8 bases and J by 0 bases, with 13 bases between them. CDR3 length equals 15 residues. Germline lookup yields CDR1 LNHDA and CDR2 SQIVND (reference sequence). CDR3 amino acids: CASQDSATTNEKLFF. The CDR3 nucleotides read TGTGCCAGTCAGGACAGCGCGACAACTAATGAAAAACTGTTTTTT. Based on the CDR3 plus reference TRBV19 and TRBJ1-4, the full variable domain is DGGITQSPKYLFRKEGQNVTLSCEQNLNHDAMYWYRQDPGQGLRLIYYSQIVNDFQKGDIAEGYSVSREKKESFPLTVTSAQKNPTAFYLCASQDSATTNEKLFFGSGTQLSVL.

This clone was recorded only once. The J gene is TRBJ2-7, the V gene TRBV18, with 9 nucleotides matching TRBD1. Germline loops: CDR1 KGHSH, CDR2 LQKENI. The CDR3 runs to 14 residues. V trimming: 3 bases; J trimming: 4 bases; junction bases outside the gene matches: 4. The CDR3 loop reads CASSPTGQGYEQYF. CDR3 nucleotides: TGTGCCAGCTCACCGACGGGACAGGGATACGAGCAGTACTTC.

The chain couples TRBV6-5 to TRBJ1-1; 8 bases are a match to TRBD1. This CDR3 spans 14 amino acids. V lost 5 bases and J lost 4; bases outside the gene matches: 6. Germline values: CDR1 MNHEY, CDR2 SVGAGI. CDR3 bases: TGTGCCAGCAGTCCCTGGACAGGGAGCACTGAAGCTTTCTTT. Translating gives CASSPWTGSTEAFF.

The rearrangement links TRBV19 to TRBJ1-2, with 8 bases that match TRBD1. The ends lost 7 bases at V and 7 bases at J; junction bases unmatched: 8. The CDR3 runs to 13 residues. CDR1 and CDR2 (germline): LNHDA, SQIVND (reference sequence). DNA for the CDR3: TGTGCCAGTAAGGGTCAGGGGGCCTTTGGCTACACCTTC. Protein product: CASKGQGAFGYTF.

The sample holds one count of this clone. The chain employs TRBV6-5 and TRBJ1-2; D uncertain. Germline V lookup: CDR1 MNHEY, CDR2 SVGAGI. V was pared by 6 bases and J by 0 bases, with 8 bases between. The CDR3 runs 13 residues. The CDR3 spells CASRPSTNYGYTF. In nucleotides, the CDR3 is TGTGCCAGCAGACCCAGTACTAACTATGGCTACACCTTC.

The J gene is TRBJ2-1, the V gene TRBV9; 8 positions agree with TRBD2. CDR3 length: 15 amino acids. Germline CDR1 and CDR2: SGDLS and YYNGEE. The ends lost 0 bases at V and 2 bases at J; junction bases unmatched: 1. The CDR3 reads CASSVGRGAYNEQFF. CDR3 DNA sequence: TGTGCCAGCAGCGTAGGGCGGGGGGCCTACAATGAGCAGTTCTTC.

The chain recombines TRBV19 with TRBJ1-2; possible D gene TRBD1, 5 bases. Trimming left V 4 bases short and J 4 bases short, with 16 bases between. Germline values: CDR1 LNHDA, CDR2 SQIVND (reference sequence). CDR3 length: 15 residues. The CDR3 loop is CASSKWGQGGYGYTF. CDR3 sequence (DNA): TGTGCCAGTAGTAAATGGGGCCAGGGTGGCTATGGCTACACCTTC.

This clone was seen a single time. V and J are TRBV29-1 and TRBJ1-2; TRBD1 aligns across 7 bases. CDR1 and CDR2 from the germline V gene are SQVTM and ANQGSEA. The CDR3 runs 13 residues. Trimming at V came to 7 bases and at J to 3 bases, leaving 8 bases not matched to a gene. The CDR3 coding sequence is TGCAGCGCCCCGACAGGGTCCGACTATGGCTACACCTTC. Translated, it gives CSAPTGSDYGYTF.

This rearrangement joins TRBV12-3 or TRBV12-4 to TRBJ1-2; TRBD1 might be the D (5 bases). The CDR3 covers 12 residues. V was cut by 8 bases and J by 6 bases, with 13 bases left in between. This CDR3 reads CASRGEGDGYTF. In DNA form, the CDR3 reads TGTGCCAGCCGAGGGGAGGGTGATGGCTACACCTTC.

This CDR3 is CASSLLGQGSSYNSPLHF. In DNA, the CDR3 is TGTGCCAGCAGCTTATTGGGACAGGGAAGCTCCTATAATTCACCCCTCCACTTT. The chain carries TRBV7-2 and TRBJ1-6, with 9 bases matching TRBD1. Germline assignment: CDR1 SGHTA and CDR2 FQGNSA. This CDR3 spans 18 amino acids. After removal of 2 bases from V and 0 bases from J, the junction contained 5 bases not matched to a gene.

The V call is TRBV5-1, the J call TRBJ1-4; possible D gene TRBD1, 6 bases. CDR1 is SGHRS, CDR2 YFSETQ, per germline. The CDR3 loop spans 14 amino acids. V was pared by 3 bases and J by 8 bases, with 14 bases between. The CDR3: CASSWGHDGEKLFF. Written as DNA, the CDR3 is TGCGCCAGCAGCTGGGGACACGACGGGGAAAAACTGTTTTTT. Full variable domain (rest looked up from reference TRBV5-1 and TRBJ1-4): KAGVTQTPRYLIKTRGQQVTLSCSPISGHRSVSWYQQTPGQGLQFLFEYFSETQRNKGNFPGRFSGRQFSNSRSEMNVSTLELGDSALYLCASSWGHDGEKLFFGSGTQLSVL.

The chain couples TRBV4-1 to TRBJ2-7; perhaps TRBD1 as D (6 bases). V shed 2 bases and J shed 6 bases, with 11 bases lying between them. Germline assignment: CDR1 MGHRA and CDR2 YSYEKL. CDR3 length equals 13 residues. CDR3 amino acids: CASSQTGTAEQYF. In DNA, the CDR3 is TGCGCCAGCAGCCAAACAGGGACCGCCGAGCAGTACTTC.

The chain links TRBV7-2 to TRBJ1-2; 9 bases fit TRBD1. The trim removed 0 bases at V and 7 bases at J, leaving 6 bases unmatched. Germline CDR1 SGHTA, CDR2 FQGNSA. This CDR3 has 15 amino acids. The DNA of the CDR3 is TGTGCCAGCAGCTTAGCTCGGACAGGGGTCTCTGGCTACACCTTC. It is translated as CASSLARTGVSGYTF.

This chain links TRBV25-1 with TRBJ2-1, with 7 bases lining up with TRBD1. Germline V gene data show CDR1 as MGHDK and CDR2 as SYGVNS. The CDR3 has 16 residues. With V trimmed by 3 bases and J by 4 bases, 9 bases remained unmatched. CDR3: CASSDLSQGQYNEQFF. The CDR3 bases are TGTGCCAGCAGTGACCTCTCACAGGGGCAGTACAATGAGCAGTTCTTC.

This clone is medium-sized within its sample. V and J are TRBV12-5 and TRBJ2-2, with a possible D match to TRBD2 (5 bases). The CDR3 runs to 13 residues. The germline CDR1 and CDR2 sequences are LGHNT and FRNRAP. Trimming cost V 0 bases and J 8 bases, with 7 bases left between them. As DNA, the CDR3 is TGTGCTAGTGGTTTGGTATCGGGAGGGGAGCTGTTTTTT. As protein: CASGLVSGGELFF.

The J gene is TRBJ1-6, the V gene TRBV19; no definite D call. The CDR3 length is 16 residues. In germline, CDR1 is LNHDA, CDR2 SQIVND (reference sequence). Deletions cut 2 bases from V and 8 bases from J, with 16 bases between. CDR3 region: CASSILRAAGDSPLHF. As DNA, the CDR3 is TGTGCCAGTAGTATATTGAGGGCGGCTGGAGATTCACCCCTCCACTTT.

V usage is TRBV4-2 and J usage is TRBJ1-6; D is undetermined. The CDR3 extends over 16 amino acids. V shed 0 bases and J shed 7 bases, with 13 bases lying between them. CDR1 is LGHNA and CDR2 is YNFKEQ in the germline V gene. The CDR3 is CASSQDRGSGNSPLHF. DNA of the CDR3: TGTGCCAGCAGCCAAGATCGGGGATCGGGCAATTCACCCCTCCACTTT.

CDR3 loop: CASSLRDRGRWSYNEQFF. The CDR3 DNA is TGTGCCAGCAGCTTGCGGGACAGGGGGCGTTGGTCCTACAATGAGCAGTTCTTC. The chain uses TRBV5-5 and TRBJ2-1; 12 bases are shared with TRBD1. Germline V gene lookup returns CDR1 SGHKS and CDR2 YYEKEE (reference sequence). The CDR3 totals 18 residues. Trimming removed 1 base from V and 1 base from J; junction bases left unmatched: 6.

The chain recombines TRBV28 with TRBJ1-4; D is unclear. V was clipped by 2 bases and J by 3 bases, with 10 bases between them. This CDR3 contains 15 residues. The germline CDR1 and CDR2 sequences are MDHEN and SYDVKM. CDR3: CASSLSGPANEKLFF. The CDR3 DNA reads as TGTGCCAGCAGTTTAAGTGGGCCGGCTAATGAAAAACTGTTTTTT.

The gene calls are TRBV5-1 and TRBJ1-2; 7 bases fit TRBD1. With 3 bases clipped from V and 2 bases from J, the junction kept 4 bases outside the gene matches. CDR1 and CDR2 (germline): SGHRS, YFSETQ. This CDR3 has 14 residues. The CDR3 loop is CASSSTGQNYGYTF. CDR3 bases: TGCGCCAGCAGCTCAACGGGACAGAACTATGGCTACACCTTC.

The CDR3 sequence: CASSHRQGPQHF. The CDR3 region has the DNA TGTGCCAGCAGCCACCGACAGGGTCCCCAGCATTTT. The chain employs TRBV7-9 and TRBJ1-5, with TRBD1 matching over 7 bases. Germline V lookup: CDR1 SEHNR, CDR2 FQNEAQ (reference sequence). The length of the CDR3 is 12 residues. Unmatched junction bases numbered 5, after V lost 5 bases and J lost 10 bases.

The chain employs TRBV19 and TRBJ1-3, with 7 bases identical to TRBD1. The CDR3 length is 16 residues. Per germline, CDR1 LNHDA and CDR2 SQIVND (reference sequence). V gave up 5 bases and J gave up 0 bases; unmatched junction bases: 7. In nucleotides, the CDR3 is TGTGCCAGTAGTCCCCCGGGACAGCTCTCTGGAAACACCATATATTTT. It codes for CASSPPGQLSGNTIYF.

CDR3 residues: CASSFTGGGNTIYF. DNA for the CDR3: TGTGCCAGCAGCTTTACAGGGGGCGGAAACACCATATATTTT. J is TRBJ1-3 and V is TRBV5-4; 9 positions agree with TRBD1. This CDR3 region has 14 residues. Germline V gives CDR1 SGHNT, CDR2 YYREEE (reference sequence). Trimming cost V 2 bases and J 4 bases; bases outside gene matches: 1.

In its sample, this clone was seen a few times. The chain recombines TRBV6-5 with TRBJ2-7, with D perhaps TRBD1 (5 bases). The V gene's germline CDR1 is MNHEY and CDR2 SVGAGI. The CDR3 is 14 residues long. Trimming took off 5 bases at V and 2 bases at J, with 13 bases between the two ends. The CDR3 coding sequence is TGTGCCAGCAGTAATACGGCAGGGACCTACGAGCAGTACTTC. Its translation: CASSNTAGTYEQYF.

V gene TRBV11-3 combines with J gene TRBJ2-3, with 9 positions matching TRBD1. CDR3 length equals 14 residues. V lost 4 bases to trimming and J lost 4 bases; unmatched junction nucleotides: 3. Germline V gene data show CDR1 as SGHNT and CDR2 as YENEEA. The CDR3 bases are TGTGCCAGCAGCTCCGGGACAGGGTCAGATACGCAGTATTTT. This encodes CASSSGTGSDTQYF.

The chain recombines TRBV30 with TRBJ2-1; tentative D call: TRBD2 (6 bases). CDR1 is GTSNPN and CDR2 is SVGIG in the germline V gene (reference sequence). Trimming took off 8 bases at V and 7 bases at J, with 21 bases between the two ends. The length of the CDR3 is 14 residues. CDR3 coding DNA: TGTGCCCGGACGCGGGGCGGGTTAACTAATGAGCAGTTCTTC. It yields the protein CARTRGGLTNEQFF. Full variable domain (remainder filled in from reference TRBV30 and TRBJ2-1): SQTIHQWPATLVQPVGSPLSLECTVEGTSNPNLYWYRQAAGRGLQLLFYSVGIGQISSEVPQNLSASRPQDRQFILSSKKLLLSDSGFYLCARTRGGLTNEQFFGPGTRLTVL.

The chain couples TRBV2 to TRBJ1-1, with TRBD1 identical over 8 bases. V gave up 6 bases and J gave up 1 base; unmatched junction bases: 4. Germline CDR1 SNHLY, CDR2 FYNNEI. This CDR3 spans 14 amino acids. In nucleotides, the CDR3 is TGTGCCAGCAGACCCAGGGGGCGGAACACTGAAGCTTTCTTT. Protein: CASRPRGRNTEAFF. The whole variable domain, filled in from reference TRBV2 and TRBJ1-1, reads EPEVTQTPSHQVTQMGQEVILRCVPISNHLYFYWYRQILGQKVEFLVSFYNNEISEKSEIFDDQFSVERPDGSNFTLKIRSTKLEDSAMYFCASRPRGRNTEAFFGQGTRLTVV.